This TCR beta chain came from a study of shared clonotypes between healthy human individuals. Concerning this clone: Its target is not known. A much larger clone differs from this one at a single base, so this may be a read error.

Using immunoSEQ multiplex PCR, the repertoire was profiled, and TCRdb retains in-frame clones only, with some absent. The sample yields about half a million clones, over 70% seen once. The study's findings and limits: A small donor pool kept down the genetic and exposure-history diversity that was represented.

Germline assignment: CDR1 SNHLY and CDR2 FYNNEI. The CDR3 extends over 18 amino acids. Sequences were obtained from PBMCs. The chain carries TRBV2 and TRBJ2-1; 8 nucleotides align to TRBD2. The receptor's source is a woman in her 40s in good health. Some clones in this sample may be carry-over from other donors' samples. This chain's CDR3 is CASSDPSGPALSCNEQFF. The CDR3 bases are TGTGCCAGCAGTGACCCTAGCGGGCCCGCTCTCTCCTGCAATGAGCAGTTCTTC. Looking up the rest from reference TRBV2 and TRBJ2-1 gives the full variable domain: EPEVTQTPSHQVTQMGQEVILRCVPISNHLYFYWYRQILGQKVEFLVSFYNNEISEKSEIFDDQFSVERPDGSNFTLKIRSTKLEDSAMYFCASSDPSGPALSCNEQFFGPGTRLTVL.